These 24 T cell receptor beta chains came from one sample sequenced in a study of cytomegalovirus exposure and HLA in healthy donors. The PCR used 60 Vbeta and 13 Jbeta primers. Sequencing was performed with immunoSEQ multiplex PCR; in TCRdb, only in-frame clones are kept and a portion is missing. The sample gives approximately 150,000 clones, approximately 88% of which show up once; around 0.93% is in the top ten. Sequencing input: PBMCs. The source of these receptors is a woman in her twenties or thirties in good health and CMV-seronegative.

This clone was detected only a few times. The J gene is TRBJ1-1, the V gene TRBV28; D unclear. The germline gives CDR1 MDHEN, CDR2 SYDVKM. The V end lost 5 bases, the J end lost 8 bases, and 6 bases lay between the germline ends. The CDR3 has 10 residues. CDR3 in amino acids: CASSTWEAFF. As DNA, the CDR3 is TGTGCCAGCAGTACATGGGAAGCTTTCTTT.

This rearrangement joins TRBV10-1 to TRBJ2-7; 11 bases align to TRBD2. The ends lost 3 bases at V and 4 bases at J; junction bases unmatched: 5. Germline values: CDR1 WNHNN, CDR2 SYGVQD (reference sequence). The CDR3 totals 15 residues. CDR3 DNA: TGCGCCAGCAGTGAATCGGGACTAGCGGAGTACGAGCAGTACTTC. As protein: CASSESGLAEYEQYF.

The chain links TRBV7-8 to TRBJ2-1, with 7 bases aligning to TRBD2. Per the germline V gene, CDR1 is SGHVS and CDR2 is FQNEAQ. CDR3 length: 17 residues. The ends lost 0 bases at V and 0 bases at J; junction bases unmatched: 5. CDR3 DNA: TGTGCCAGCAGCTTAGCGCCAGCTAGCGGCTCCTACAATGAGCAGTTCTTC. Translation gives CASSLAPASGSYNEQFF.

This sequence joins TRBV6-5 and TRBJ2-1; 8 bases line up with TRBD1. This CDR3 is 13 amino acids long. Germline CDR1 MNHEY, CDR2 SVGAGI. Unmatched junction bases numbered 3, after V lost 6 bases and J lost 5 bases. This CDR3 reads CASSHRGDNEQFF. The CDR3 DNA is TGTGCCAGCAGCCACAGGGGGGACAATGAGCAGTTCTTC.

In this sample, this clone turned up a few times. The V and J genes are TRBV5-1 and TRBJ1-1; 7 nucleotides agree with TRBD1. In germline, CDR1 is SGHRS, CDR2 YFSETQ. V was clipped by 9 bases and J by 1 base; unmatched bases: 9. This CDR3 comprises 14 residues. The CDR3: CATGRGQPNTEAFF. CDR3 DNA: TGCGCCACCGGAAGGGGACAGCCGAACACTGAAGCTTTCTTT. The full variable domain, its missing parts supplied by reference TRBV5-1 and TRBJ1-1, is KAGVTQTPRYLIKTRGQQVTLSCSPISGHRSVSWYQQTPGQGLQFLFEYFSETQRNKGNFPGRFSGRQFSNSRSEMNVSTLELGDSALYLCATGRGQPNTEAFFGQGTRLTVV.

About this clone: Other DNA sequences in the same sample also yield this CDR3. The chain employs TRBV5-1 and TRBJ1-1; 9 positions agree with TRBD1. The CDR3 is made up of 16 amino acids. Trimming at V came to 4 bases and at J to 4 bases, leaving 11 bases not matched to a gene. Germline-derived CDR1 and CDR2 are SGHRS and YFSETQ. CDR3 sequence (DNA): TGCGCCAGCAGCCCTTCCCCGGACAGGGGCCCCACTGAAGCTTTCTTT. This translates into CASSPSPDRGPTEAFF.

This clone was counted a single time. V usage is TRBV27 and J usage is TRBJ2-2, with D possibly matching TRBD2 (5 bases). Deletions cut 4 bases from V and 5 bases from J, with 17 bases between. The CDR3 extends over 16 amino acids. CDR1 MNHEY and CDR2 SMNVEV come from the germline V gene (reference sequence). The CDR3 reads CASSSRSGEVTGELFF. The DNA for the CDR3 is TGTGCCAGCAGTTCGCGATCCGGGGAAGTGACCGGGGAGCTGTTTTTT.

The chain carries TRBV10-2 and TRBJ2-1; 9 positions match TRBD2. The germline V gene has CDR1 WSHSY and CDR2 SAAADI. This CDR3 is built from 17 residues. After removal of 2 bases from V and 10 bases from J, the junction contained 15 bases not matched to a gene. CDR3 sequence (DNA): TGCGCCAGCAGTGAGGGGGGTCTAGCGGGAAGAGAACGGGAGCAGTTCTTC. Translating it yields CASSEGGLAGREREQFF.

With regard to this clone: The same CDR3 arises from other DNA sequences in this sample as well. The V and J genes are TRBV7-2 and TRBJ2-3; a possible D gene is TRBD1 (5 bases). This CDR3 region has 12 residues. V lost 1 base to trimming and J lost 6 bases, with 5 bases between them. Per germline, CDR1 SGHTA and CDR2 FQGNSA. The CDR3 sequence: CASSLDRDTQYF. The CDR3 DNA sequence: TGTGCCAGCAGCTTAGACAGGGATACGCAGTATTTT.

The chain couples TRBV9 to TRBJ2-7; D might be TRBD2 (6 bases). The CDR3 consists of 17 residues. CDR1 and CDR2 from the germline V gene are SGDLS and YYNGEE. Trimming removed 0 bases from V and 4 bases from J, with 20 bases in between. CDR3 in amino acids: CASSVGGTEGPWYEQYF. In DNA, the CDR3 is TGTGCCAGCAGCGTAGGGGGGACTGAAGGGCCTTGGTACGAGCAGTACTTC.

The CDR3 spells CATSRDLTGELFF. CDR3 coding DNA: TGTGCCACCAGCAGAGATCTCACCGGGGAGCTGTTTTTT. The chain has TRBV15 and TRBJ2-2; D is unresolved. Germline V CDR1 and CDR2: LNHNV, YYDKDF (reference sequence). V shed 0 bases and J shed 4 bases, with 3 bases lying between them. This CDR3 is 13 amino acids long.

The rearrangement uses TRBV5-1 and TRBJ2-5, with D tentatively TRBD2 (5 bases). Per germline, CDR1 SGHRS and CDR2 YFSETQ. Trimming shortened V by 4 bases and J by 5 bases, and 12 bases separated the two germline ends. The CDR3 has 13 residues. The CDR3 DNA is TGCGCCAGCAGCCCGCGAGGGCAGGAGACCCAGTACTTC. Its protein product is CASSPRGQETQYF.

The chain employs TRBV27 and TRBJ2-1, with TRBD2 identical over 8 bases. The germline V gene encodes CDR1 MNHEY and CDR2 SMNVEV (reference sequence). Germline trimming cut 7 bases from V and 6 bases from J; bases unmatched to any gene: 14. The CDR3 covers 16 residues. The CDR3 DNA sequence: TGTGCCAGCACCTCATCGGGGGGGTTGGGAGGCAATGAGCAGTTCTTC. This gives the protein CASTSSGGLGGNEQFF.

V and J are TRBV7-2 and TRBJ2-3, with D unclear. The V gene lost 1 base and the J gene lost 0 bases, with 17 bases spanning the gap. This CDR3 has 18 amino acids. From germline, CDR1 is SGHTA and CDR2 FQGNSA. This CDR3 reads CASSLGVVGVPSTDTQYF. The CDR3 DNA is TGTGCCAGCAGCTTAGGAGTTGTGGGCGTCCCTAGCACAGATACGCAGTATTTT.

The rearrangement links TRBV2 to TRBJ2-3; 9 bases fit TRBD2. Germline V lookup: CDR1 SNHLY, CDR2 FYNNEI. The CDR3 runs 16 residues. The V gene end was trimmed by 4 bases and the J gene end by 7 bases; junction bases not matched to a gene: 12. The CDR3 nucleotides read TGTGCCAGCAGTGGTTTAGCGGGGGCTACCGAAAATACGCAGTATTTT. Amino acid sequence: CASSGLAGATENTQYF.

The V gene is TRBV19, the J gene TRBJ2-7, with TRBD2 as a possible D gene (5 bases). Trimming cost V 0 bases and J 2 bases, with 14 bases left between them. The CDR3 consists of 16 residues. Germline CDR1 is LNHDA and CDR2 is SQIVND (reference sequence). CDR3 sequence: CASSIEGPGGTYEQYF. CDR3 DNA sequence: TGTGCCAGTAGTATAGAGGGCCCTGGAGGAACCTACGAGCAGTACTTC.

This chain connects TRBV5-1 to TRBJ1-1, with TRBD1 identical over 7 bases. Germline V gene lookup returns CDR1 SGHRS and CDR2 YFSETQ. The CDR3 runs 15 residues. V trimming: 5 bases; J trimming: 1 base; junction bases outside the gene matches: 8. CDR3 nucleotide sequence: TGCGCCAGCAGAAGCCAAACAGGGGCGAACACTGAAGCTTTCTTT. Translated: CASRSQTGANTEAFF.

The chain couples TRBV10-2 to TRBJ2-7; D is perhaps TRBD2 (5 bases). CDR3 length equals 18 residues. CDR1 is WSHSY, CDR2 SAAADI, per germline. The V end was cut by 8 bases, the J end by 1 base, with 27 bases between. The CDR3 here is CASRQATPYRGRSYEQYF. The CDR3 coding sequence is TGCGCCAGCCGCCAGGCCACCCCGTATCGGGGTAGGTCCTACGAGCAGTACTTC.

As concerns this clone: Within the sample, other DNA sequences also encode this same CDR3. CDR3 amino acids: CASSYLPNLSYEQYF. CDR3 DNA: TGTGCCAGCAGTTACCTCCCTAATCTCTCCTACGAGCAGTACTTC. The chain is built from TRBV6-5 and TRBJ2-7; no definite D call. V was trimmed by 2 bases and J by 0 bases, leaving 11 bases between them. Per germline, CDR1 MNHEY and CDR2 SVGAGI. The CDR3 sequence is 15 residues long.

The chain uses TRBV23-1 and TRBJ2-5; 10 bases match TRBD2. TRBV23-1 is noted as an ORF with a role that remains uncertain. The CDR3 contains 18 residues. Trimming removed 0 bases from V and 2 bases from J; junction bases left unmatched: 9. In nucleotides, the CDR3 is TGCGCCAGCAGTCAATCACCGGGACTAGCGCGGGGGCAAGAGACCCAGTACTTC. The encoded protein is CASSQSPGLARGQETQYF.

CDR3 loop: CASSHAPGLVNNEQFF. CDR3 nucleotide sequence: TGCGCCAGCAGCCACGCCCCGGGACTAGTGAACAATGAGCAGTTCTTC. J is TRBJ2-1 and V is TRBV4-1; the match to TRBD2 covers 8 bases. The CDR3 covers 16 residues. Germline V CDR1 and CDR2: MGHRA, YSYEKL. V shed 3 bases and J 5 bases; nucleotides not matched to a gene: 9.

The rearrangement links TRBV9 to TRBJ2-7, with no clear D. Germline CDR1 is SGDLS and CDR2 is YYNGEE. The CDR3 covers 14 residues. V lost 3 bases and J lost 1, with 11 bases in between. The CDR3 nucleotides read TGTGCCAGCAGCGAGACACCTCGGTCCTACGAGCAGTACTTC. This encodes CASSETPRSYEQYF.

This chain links TRBV6-5 with TRBJ2-7; TRBD1 agrees at 11 bases. J lost 4 bases, V lost 2 bases, and 4 bases had no gene match. Germline CDR1 reads MNHEY; CDR2 reads SVGAGI. The CDR3 is 15 residues long. The CDR3 protein is CASSYRTGGRYEQYF. As DNA, the CDR3 is TGTGCCAGCAGTTACAGGACAGGGGGCAGGTACGAGCAGTACTTC.

The V gene is TRBV18, the J gene TRBJ2-5; D unclear. This CDR3 has 13 residues. Germline V CDR1 and CDR2: KGHSH, LQKENI. Trimming removed 8 bases at V and 0 bases at J, with 10 bases between. The CDR3 protein is CASVPPNQETQYF. In DNA form, the CDR3 reads TGTGCCAGCGTACCCCCTAACCAAGAGACCCAGTACTTC.